The clone carrying this T cell receptor beta chain appeared many times. What it binds is not known. The time point here: newly diagnosed GD, antithyroid drugs for less than 3 months. The TCR library used RNA extracted from PBMCs. This specimen belongs to a study of regulatory T cells in long-lasting Graves disease. Findings of the study overall: Newly diagnosed patients had higher TCR diversity than persistent Graves' patients did.

In building TCR beta libraries, iRepertoire HTBI primers were used together with Arm-PCR of CDR3 regions. TCRdb fed the multiplex PCR reads into MiXCR, producing one record per CDR3 protein. This table holds 550,000 to 650,000 distinct CDR3 sequences, more than 15% found once. In germline, CDR1 is SGHRS, CDR2 YFSETQ. V was trimmed by 0 bases and J by 7 bases, leaving 10 bases between them. CDR3 size: 13 residues. This same sample was also part of a study on T cells in Graves' hyperthyroidism and ophthalmopathy. That paper adds: Researchers found most expanded thyroid clonotypes above 0.001 in blood as well.

J is TRBJ1-1 and V is TRBV5-1; D gene ambiguous. The specimen comprised peripheral blood mononuclear cells (PBMCs), sampled at new diagnosis, from a patient treated with antithyroid drugs. This receptor was taken from a man aged 18 to 35 with Graves disease. In nucleotides, the CDR3 is TGCGCCAGCAGCTTGGGGGCAGGCCTTGAAGCTTTCTTT. Translating it yields CASSLGAGLEAFF.